The entry below gives a single TCR beta chain sequence along with its context. Researchers ran the PCR with 60 Vbeta and 13 Jbeta primers. TCRdb's copy holds only in-frame clones and misses some; the assay was immunoSEQ multiplex PCR. This table holds a few hundred thousand clones, about 79% found once. The source of the sample is a study of cytomegalovirus exposure and HLA in healthy donors. Material for sequencing was PBMCs. This TCR was sampled from a man younger than 35 in good health and CMV-seronegative.

CDR3 nucleotide sequence: TGTGCCAGCAGCGTAGCTCAGGGCGAGGCTGGAAACACCATATATTTT. It translates to CASSVAQGEAGNTIYF. J is TRBJ1-3 and V is TRBV9; TRBD1 might be the D (5 bases). Germline V gene sequence: CDR1 SGDLS, CDR2 YYNGEE. The CDR3 spans 16 residues. With 0 bases removed from V and 2 bases from J, the gap between germline ends came to 12 bases.